The rows below give T cell receptor beta chains drawn from one sample of a study of cytomegalovirus exposure and HLA in healthy donors. Clones were read by immunoSEQ multiplex PCR, and TCRdb kept only the in-frame ones, dropping some. This table has about 330,000 clones, around 86% appearing once. The sequenced sample was PBMCs. These receptors were collected from a woman between 18 and 29 years old in good health and CMV-seronegative. CDR3s include the opening cysteine and the closing phenylalanine or tryptophan. D genes are given only for firm matches. Size values are once, few and many counts, or a class for expanded clones, and some rows have none.

CDR3aa	CDR3nt	abundance	j_gene	v_gene	d_gene
CASSYSGTSGSWWYEQYF	TGTGCCAGCAGCTACAGCGGGACTAGCGGGAGTTGGTGGTACGAGCAGTACTTC	-	TRBJ2-7	TRBV27	TRBD2
CASSLSTDSASRDGYTF	TGTGCCAGCAGTTTGAGTACCGACAGCGCTTCTCGGGATGGCTACACCTTC	-	TRBJ1-2	TRBV27	-
CASGFGLAADTQYF	TGTGCTAGTGGTTTCGGACTAGCGGCAGATACGCAGTATTTT	-	TRBJ2-3	TRBV12-5	TRBD2
CASMAPNTGELFF	TGTGCCAGCATGGCCCCGAACACCGGGGAGCTGTTTTTT	-	TRBJ2-2	TRBV9	-
CASSLQRLTDTQYF	TGTGCCAGCAGTTTGCAGAGGCTCACAGATACGCAGTATTTT	once	TRBJ2-3	TRBV6-5	-
CASSIRRQGANNEQFF	TGTGCCAGCAGCATAAGAAGACAGGGGGCGAACAATGAGCAGTTCTTC	-	TRBJ2-1	TRBV11-2	TRBD1
CASTPGLAGNEQFF	TGTGCCAGCACCCCGGGGCTAGCGGGCAATGAGCAGTTCTTC	-	TRBJ2-1	TRBV6-5	TRBD2
CASSSGTGLGEQYF	TGTGCCAGCAGCTCAGGCACAGGGTTGGGCGAGCAGTACTTC	-	TRBJ2-7	TRBV11-3	-
CASSGATQGSRTNYGYTF	TGTGCCAGCAGCGGGGCCACCCAGGGTTCCCGAACTAACTATGGCTACACCTTC	-	TRBJ1-2	TRBV5-6	-
CASSPTGYHEQYF	TGTGCCAGCAGCCCCACAGGGTATCACGAGCAGTACTTC	-	TRBJ2-7	TRBV13	-
CASSLAQQETQYF	TGTGCCAGCAGCTTAGCCCAGCAAGAGACCCAGTACTTC	-	TRBJ2-5	TRBV13	-
CASSYSSGLAGYEQFF	TGTGCCAGCAGTTACTCGTCGGGACTAGCGGGTTATGAGCAGTTCTTC	-	TRBJ2-1	TRBV6-5	TRBD2
CASSQAVAGGYNEQFF	TGCGCCAGCAGCCAAGCGGTAGCGGGAGGGTACAATGAGCAGTTCTTC	-	TRBJ2-1	TRBV4-1	TRBD2
CASSPLSEWYSTDTQYF	TGTGCCAGCTCACCACTTTCCGAGTGGTATAGCACAGATACGCAGTATTTT	-	TRBJ2-3	TRBV18	-
CASSDFPGRGRNTEAFF	TGTGCCAGCAGCGATTTCCCGGGCAGGGGGAGGAACACTGAAGCTTTCTTT	-	TRBJ1-1	TRBV9	TRBD1
CASSLAGGISYEQYF	TGCGCCAGCAGCTTGGCAGGGGGCATCTCCTACGAGCAGTACTTC	-	TRBJ2-7	TRBV5-1	TRBD1
CASSAQNTGGYTF	TGTGCCAGTAGTGCACAAAACACAGGTGGCTACACCTTC	-	TRBJ1-2	TRBV19	-
CASSYSRYAWNTEAFF	TGTGCCAGCAGTTACTCGAGGTACGCCTGGAACACTGAAGCTTTCTTT	-	TRBJ1-1	TRBV6-5	-
CASSEVGRVNIQYF	TGTGCCAGCAGTGAAGTGGGCAGGGTAAACATTCAGTACTTC	-	TRBJ2-4	TRBV6-1	-
CASSQDRGAEQYF	TGCGCCAGCAGCCAGGACAGGGGGGCCGAGCAGTACTTC	-	TRBJ2-7	TRBV4-1	TRBD1
CASSYRQGDGYTF	TGTGCCAGCAGTTACCGACAGGGGGATGGCTACACCTTC	-	TRBJ1-2	TRBV6-6	TRBD1
CASSLGRGQGYEQYF	TGTGCCAGCAGCTTAGGCAGGGGTCAGGGTTACGAGCAGTACTTC	few	TRBJ2-7	TRBV5-6	-
CASSDTGNYGYTF	TGTGCCAGCAGTGATACGGGGAACTATGGCTACACCTTC	-	TRBJ1-2	TRBV28	-